What follows are 21 T cell receptor beta chains derived from one specimen sequenced in a study of cytomegalovirus exposure and HLA in healthy donors. The PCR used 60 Vbeta and 13 Jbeta primers. The data were produced by immunoSEQ multiplex PCR, yet TCRdb's version contains in-frame clones alone and is incomplete. The sample shows roughly 190,000 clones, about 13% of them seen only once. The sequenced sample was PBMCs. The receptors stem from a man aged 50 or older in good health and CMV-seropositive.

This rearrangement joins TRBV5-6 to TRBJ2-2; D is uncertain. The CDR3 covers 14 residues. The germline gives CDR1 SGHDT, CDR2 YYEEEE. V was clipped by 1 base and J by 6 bases, with 10 bases between them. The CDR3 nucleotides read TGTGCCAGCAGCTTGTTGTCTAGAGCCGGGGAGCTGTTTTTT. Amino acid sequence: CASSLLSRAGELFF. The full variable domain, in which reference TRBV5-6 and TRBJ2-2 provide the parts outside the CDR3, is DAGVTQSPTHLIKTRGQQVTLRCSPKSGHDTVSWYQQALGQGPQFIFQYYEEEERQRGNFPDRFSGHQFPNYSSELNVNALLLGDSALYLCASSLLSRAGELFFGEGSRLTVL.

This clone was detected a few times. The CDR3 region is CASSHLGQDENTGELFF. The CDR3 DNA reads TGTGCCAGCAGCCACCTGGGACAGGATGAGAACACCGGGGAGCTGTTTTTT. V gene TRBV4-2 combines with J gene TRBJ2-2; 8 bases fit TRBD1. V lost 3 bases to trimming and J lost 1 base; unmatched junction nucleotides: 7. Germline CDR1 is LGHNA and CDR2 is YNFKEQ. CDR3 length: 17 residues.

The rearrangement links TRBV15 to TRBJ1-4; TRBD1 matches 9 bases. The ends lost 5 bases at V and 7 bases at J; junction bases unmatched: 8. Germline-derived CDR1 and CDR2 are LNHNV and YYDKDF (reference sequence). This CDR3 has 15 residues. CDR3 residues: CATSANRGRIEKLFF. The CDR3 DNA follows: TGTGCCACCAGCGCCAACAGGGGGCGGATTGAAAAACTGTTTTTT. Using reference TRBV15 and TRBJ1-4 for the parts outside the CDR3, the full variable domain is DAMVIQNPRYQVTQFGKPVTLSCSQTLNHNVMYWYQQKSSQAPKLLFHYYDKDFNNEADTPDNFQSRRPNTSFCFLDIRSPGLGDTAMYLCATSANRGRIEKLFFGSGTQLSVL.

This clone was seen ten or more times. V is TRBV19 and J is TRBJ2-1; possibly TRBD2 for D (6 bases). V was clipped by 6 bases and J by 5 bases, with 17 bases between them. Germline-derived CDR1 and CDR2 are LNHDA and SQIVND (reference sequence). The CDR3 totals 15 residues. CDR3 DNA sequence: TGTGCCAGTAGCGGGGTAGCGGCGCCTGACAATGAGCAGTTCTTC. As protein: CASSGVAAPDNEQFF.

The chain combines TRBV10-3 with TRBJ2-1; TRBD2 matches 8 bases. The germline CDR1 and CDR2 sequences are ENHRY and SYGVKD. The CDR3 covers 17 residues. J was trimmed by 8 bases and V by 2 bases; bases with no gene match: 14. Here the CDR3 DNA reads TGTGCCATCAGTGAGCCAGAGAGCGGGGGCCTAGGGGATGAGCAGTTCTTC. It codes for CAISEPESGGLGDEQFF.

The chain carries TRBV4-3 and TRBJ2-1; D might be TRBD2 (7 bases). V lost 4 bases and J 7 bases, leaving 17 bases between the germline ends. The CDR3 sequence is 15 residues long. Germline V gene data show CDR1 as LGHNA and CDR2 as YSLEER. The chain's CDR3 is CASSPERGGRNEQFF. CDR3 DNA: TGCGCCAGCAGCCCCGAGAGGGGGGGCCGGAATGAGCAGTTCTTC.

In its sample, this clone was seen a few times. This chain joins TRBV29-1 and TRBJ2-5, with D possibly being TRBD2 (6 bases). CDR1 is SQVTM and CDR2 is ANQGSEA in the germline V gene. This CDR3 spans 13 amino acids. The V end was cut by 6 bases, the J end by 2 bases, with 13 bases between. Written as DNA, the CDR3 is TGCAGCGTCGATCCCCGGGGGCAAGAGACCCAGTACTTC. It translates to CSVDPRGQETQYF.

The chain recombines TRBV6-5 with TRBJ1-3; no clear D gene. This CDR3 spans 15 amino acids. Germline V lookup: CDR1 MNHEY, CDR2 SVGAGI. V lost 6 bases and J lost 4, with 16 bases in between. The CDR3 loop is CASSPKQVSGNTIYF. The CDR3, as DNA: TGTGCCAGCAGCCCGAAGCAGGTGTCAGGAAACACCATATATTTT.

This clone was picked up a small number of times. V is TRBV7-2 and J is TRBJ1-2; possibly TRBD1 for D (6 bases). Trimming removed 7 bases at V and 0 bases at J, with 15 bases between. Germline CDR1 reads SGHTA; CDR2 reads FQGNSA. This CDR3 comprises 15 residues. This CDR3 is CASTRDRTSNYGYTF. The CDR3 coding sequence is TGTGCCAGCACCCGAGACAGGACTTCTAACTATGGCTACACCTTC.

The CDR3 region is CASSLDPPGAAYNEQFF. For the CDR3, the DNA is TGTGCCAGCAGCTTAGACCCCCCAGGGGCGGCCTACAATGAGCAGTTCTTC. The V call is TRBV11-2, the J call TRBJ2-1; D might be TRBD1 (6 bases). The CDR3 loop spans 17 amino acids. CDR1 is SGHAT, CDR2 FQNNGV, per germline. Trimming removed 0 bases from V and 2 bases from J, with 14 bases in between.

The J gene is TRBJ2-7, the V gene TRBV7-2, with 7 bases that match TRBD1. Germline CDR1 is SGHTA and CDR2 is FQGNSA. With 5 bases clipped from V and 2 bases from J, the junction kept 6 bases outside the gene matches. This CDR3 comprises 14 residues. CDR3: CASSPRQGAYEQYF. CDR3 in DNA: TGTGCCAGCAGCCCAAGACAGGGAGCCTACGAGCAGTACTTC.

V gene TRBV28 combines with J gene TRBJ1-2, with 7 nucleotides matching TRBD1. Germline trimming cut 6 bases from V and 3 bases from J; bases unmatched to any gene: 4. The CDR3 covers 13 residues. Germline loops: CDR1 MDHEN, CDR2 SYDVKM. CDR3 region: CASRSGTDYGYTF. The CDR3, as DNA: TGTGCCAGCAGGTCCGGGACAGACTATGGCTACACCTTC.

The chain couples TRBV7-3 to TRBJ2-3; tentative D call: TRBD1 (5 bases). Trimming pared 5 bases from V and 4 bases from J, leaving 13 bases between. This CDR3 comprises 14 residues. Germline V gene data show CDR1 as SGHTA and CDR2 as FQGTGA. The CDR3 protein is CASSPGAVADTQYF. CDR3 DNA: TGTGCCAGCAGCCCTGGGGCGGTTGCAGATACGCAGTATTTT. Full variable domain (remainder filled in from reference TRBV7-3 and TRBJ2-3): GAGVSQTPSNKVTEKGKYVELRCDPISGHTALYWYRQSLGQGPEFLIYFQGTGAADDSGLPNDRFFAVRPEGSVSTLKIQRTERGDSAVYLCASSPGAVADTQYFGPGTRLTVL.

This chain links TRBV6-4 with TRBJ2-5; unclear D gene. The CDR3 sequence is 14 residues long. V lost 0 bases and J 7 bases, leaving 12 bases between the germline ends. Germline lookup yields CDR1 MRHNA and CDR2 SNTAGT. CDR3 sequence (DNA): TGTGCCAGCAGTGACTCGAGAACCTACCTGACCCAGTACTTC. It codes for CASSDSRTYLTQYF.

This chain connects TRBV11-3 to TRBJ2-7, with unresolved D. The CDR3 length is 14 residues. Trimming stripped 4 bases from V and 9 bases from J, with 19 bases between. Germline CDR1 is SGHNT and CDR2 is YENEEA. This chain's CDR3 is CASSSLPQTEPQYV. The CDR3 DNA reads as TGTGCCAGCAGCTCCCTCCCTCAGACTGAGCCGCAGTACGTC.

The J gene is TRBJ2-3, the V gene TRBV5-1; 7 bases align to TRBD1. Germline CDR1 SGHRS, CDR2 YFSETQ. CDR3 length: 14 residues. With V trimmed by 2 bases and J by 4 bases, 4 bases remained unmatched. DNA of the CDR3: TGCGCCAGCAGCTTTTCGCAGGGGGCAGATACGCAGTATTTT. As protein: CASSFSQGADTQYF. The full variable domain, rest sourced from reference TRBV5-1 and TRBJ2-3, is KAGVTQTPRYLIKTRGQQVTLSCSPISGHRSVSWYQQTPGQGLQFLFEYFSETQRNKGNFPGRFSGRQFSNSRSEMNVSTLELGDSALYLCASSFSQGADTQYFGPGTRLTVL.

This clone appeared a few times. The chain recombines TRBV9 with TRBJ1-1; 7 bases agree with TRBD1. CDR3 length equals 13 residues. With 7 bases clipped from V and 4 bases from J, the junction kept 7 bases outside the gene matches. CDR1 and CDR2 from the germline V gene are SGDLS and YYNGEE. CDR3 nucleotides: TGTGCCAGCGGAGAGACAGGGCGCACTGAAGCTTTCTTT. Translating it yields CASGETGRTEAFF.

This clone has just a few counts. The rearrangement links TRBV2 to TRBJ1-2; 9 bases fit TRBD1. Germline CDR1 is SNHLY and CDR2 is FYNNEI. J lost 8 bases, V lost 6 bases, and 10 bases had no gene match. The CDR3 runs to 14 residues. The CDR3 sequence is CASRRQGDAGGYTF. DNA of the CDR3: TGTGCCAGCAGGCGACAGGGGGACGCGGGAGGCTACACCTTC.

The table lists this clone with a few counts. The chain carries TRBV5-4 and TRBJ1-6; weak D call: TRBD1 (6 bases). CDR3 size: 16 residues. V lost 1 base and J lost 0, with 8 bases in between. The germline V gene encodes CDR1 SGHNT and CDR2 YYREEE (reference sequence). The CDR3 loop is CASSLRGSSYNSPLHF. In DNA form, the CDR3 reads TGTGCCAGCAGCTTGAGGGGGTCCTCCTATAATTCACCCCTCCACTTT.

The V call is TRBV19, the J call TRBJ1-1, with TRBD1 matching 11 bases. The CDR3 length is 13 residues. Germline CDR1 LNHDA, CDR2 SQIVND (reference sequence). Unmatched junction bases numbered 3, after V lost 7 bases and J lost 5 bases. The CDR3 DNA reads TGTGCCAGTACGGGACAGGGGGATACTGAAGCTTTCTTT. This gives the protein CASTGQGDTEAFF.

J is TRBJ1-1 and V is TRBV4-3, with D unclear. This CDR3 contains 13 residues. Trimming took off 2 bases at V and 7 bases at J, with 11 bases between the two ends. Germline values: CDR1 LGHNA, CDR2 YSLEER. Here the CDR3 reads CASSQLTGGEAFF. DNA for the CDR3: TGCGCCAGCAGCCAACTAACTGGCGGTGAAGCTTTCTTT.